The text below deals with one T cell receptor (beta chain). Its antigen is currently unknown. This CDR3 comprises 16 residues. Per the germline V gene, CDR1 is SGHTS and CDR2 is YDEGEE. V was clipped by 4 bases and J by 3 bases; unmatched bases: 4. This entry is derived from a study of T cell responses to AZD1222 COVID-19 vaccine. The study, taken as a whole, reports: White British donors predominated, females outnumbered males, and clonal diversity was possibly underestimated.

Libraries were prepared by immunoSEQ multiplex PCR; TCRdb keeps only in-frame clonotypes and omits some of them. This sample has about 140,000 clones, with more than 85% found just once. The material was peripheral blood, obtained on day 0 of AZD1222 vaccination. V usage is TRBV5-8 and J usage is TRBJ2-1, with TRBD2 matching over 13 bases. The sequence derives from an adult in good health. CDR3 in amino acids: CASSRRLAGGYNEQFF. DNA of the CDR3: TGTGCCAGCAGCAGGAGACTAGCGGGAGGCTACAATGAGCAGTTCTTC.